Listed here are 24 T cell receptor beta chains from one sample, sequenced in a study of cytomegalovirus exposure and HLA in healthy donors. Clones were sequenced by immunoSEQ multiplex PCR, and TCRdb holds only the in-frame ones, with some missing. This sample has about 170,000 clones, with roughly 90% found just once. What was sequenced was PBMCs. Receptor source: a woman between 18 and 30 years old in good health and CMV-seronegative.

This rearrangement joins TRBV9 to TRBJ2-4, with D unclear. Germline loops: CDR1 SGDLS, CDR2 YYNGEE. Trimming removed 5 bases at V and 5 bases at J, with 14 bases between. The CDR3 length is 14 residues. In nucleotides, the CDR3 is TGTGCCAGCAGTCTTCTGGGCATCGAAAACATTCAGTACTTC. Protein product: CASSLLGIENIQYF.

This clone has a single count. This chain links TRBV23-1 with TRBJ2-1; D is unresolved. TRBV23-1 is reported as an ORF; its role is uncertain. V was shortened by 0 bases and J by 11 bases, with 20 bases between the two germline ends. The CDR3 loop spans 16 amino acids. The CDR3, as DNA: TGCGCCAGCAGTCAATCGAACTACTTTCTGGCGGCCCAGCAGTTCTTC. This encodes CASSQSNYFLAAQQFF.

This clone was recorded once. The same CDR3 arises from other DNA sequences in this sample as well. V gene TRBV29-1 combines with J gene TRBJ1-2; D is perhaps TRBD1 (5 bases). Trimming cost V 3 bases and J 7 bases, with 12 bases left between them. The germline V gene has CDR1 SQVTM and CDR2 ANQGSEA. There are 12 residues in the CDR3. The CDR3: CSVEAGGGGYTF. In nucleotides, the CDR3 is TGCAGCGTTGAGGCCGGGGGGGGTGGCTACACCTTC.

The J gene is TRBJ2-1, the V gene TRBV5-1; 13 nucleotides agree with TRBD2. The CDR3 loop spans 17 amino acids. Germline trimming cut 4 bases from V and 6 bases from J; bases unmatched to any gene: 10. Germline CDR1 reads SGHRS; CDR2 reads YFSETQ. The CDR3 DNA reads TGCGCCAGCAGCCTCTCAGGGACTAGCGGGATTGTCAATGAGCAGTTCTTC. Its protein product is CASSLSGTSGIVNEQFF.

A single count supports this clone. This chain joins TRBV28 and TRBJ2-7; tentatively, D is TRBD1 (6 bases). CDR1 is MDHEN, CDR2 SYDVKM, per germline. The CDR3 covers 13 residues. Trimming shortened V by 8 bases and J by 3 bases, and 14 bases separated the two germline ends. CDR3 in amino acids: CASGGLSFYEQYF. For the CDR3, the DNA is TGTGCCAGCGGGGGCCTCTCTTTCTACGAGCAGTACTTC. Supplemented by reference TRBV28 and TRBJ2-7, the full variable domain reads DVKVTQSSRYLVKRTGEKVFLECVQDMDHENMFWYRQDPGLGLRLIYFSYDVKMKEKGDIPEGYSVSREKKERFSLILESASTNQTSMYLCASGGLSFYEQYFGPGTRLTVT.

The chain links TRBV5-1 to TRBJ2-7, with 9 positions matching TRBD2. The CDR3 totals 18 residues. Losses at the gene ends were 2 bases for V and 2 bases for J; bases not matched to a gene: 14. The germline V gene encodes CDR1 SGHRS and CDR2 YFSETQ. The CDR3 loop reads CASSFGVSGTSRPYEQYF. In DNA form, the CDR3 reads TGCGCCAGCAGCTTTGGGGTCAGCGGGACTAGCAGACCCTACGAGCAGTACTTC.

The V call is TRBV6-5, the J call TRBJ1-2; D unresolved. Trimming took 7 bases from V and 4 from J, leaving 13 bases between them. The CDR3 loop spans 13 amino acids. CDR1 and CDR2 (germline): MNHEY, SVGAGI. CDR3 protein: CASKDTKFYGYTF. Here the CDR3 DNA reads TGTGCCAGCAAAGACACAAAATTCTATGGCTACACCTTC.

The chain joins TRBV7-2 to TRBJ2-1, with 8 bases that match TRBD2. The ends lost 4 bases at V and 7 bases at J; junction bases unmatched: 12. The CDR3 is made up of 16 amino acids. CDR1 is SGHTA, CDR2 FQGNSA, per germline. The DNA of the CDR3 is TGTGCCAGCAGCTATGAGGGGTTAGCGGGAAGGAATGAGCAGTTCTTC. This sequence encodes CASSYEGLAGRNEQFF. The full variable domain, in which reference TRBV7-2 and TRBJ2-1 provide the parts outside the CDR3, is GAGVSQSPSNKVTEKGKDVELRCDPISGHTALYWYRQSLGQGLEFLIYFQGNSAPDKSGLPSDRFSAERTGGSVSTLTIQRTQQEDSAVYLCASSYEGLAGRNEQFFGPGTRLTVL.

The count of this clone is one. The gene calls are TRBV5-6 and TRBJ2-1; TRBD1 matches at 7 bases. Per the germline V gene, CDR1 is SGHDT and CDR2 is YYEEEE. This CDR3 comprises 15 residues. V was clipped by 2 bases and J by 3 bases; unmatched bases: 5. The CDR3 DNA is TGTGCCAGCAGCTTCGGGACAGCAATCTACAATGAGCAGTTCTTC. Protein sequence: CASSFGTAIYNEQFF.

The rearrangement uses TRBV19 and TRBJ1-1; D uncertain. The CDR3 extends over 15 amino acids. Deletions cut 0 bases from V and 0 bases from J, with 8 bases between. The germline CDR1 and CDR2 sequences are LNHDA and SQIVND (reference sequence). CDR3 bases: TGTGCCAGTAGTATAGAGGGCAGAGTGAACACTGAAGCTTTCTTT. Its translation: CASSIEGRVNTEAFF.

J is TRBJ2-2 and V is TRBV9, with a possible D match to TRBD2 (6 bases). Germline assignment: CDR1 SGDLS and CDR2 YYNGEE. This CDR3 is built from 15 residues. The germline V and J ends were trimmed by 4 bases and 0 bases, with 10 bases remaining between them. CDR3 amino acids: CASSYSGTNTGELFF. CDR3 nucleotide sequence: TGTGCCAGCAGCTATAGCGGAACGAACACCGGGGAGCTGTTTTTT.

CDR3 loop: CASSERGTESDSLYF. DNA for the CDR3: TGTGCCAGCAGTGAACGGGGGACAGAATCGGATAGTTTATATTTT. The chain has TRBV2 and TRBJ1-3; 7 nucleotides align to TRBD1. This CDR3 spans 15 amino acids. The junction had 15 bases not matched to a gene; V was cut back by 2 bases and J by 14 bases. Germline V gives CDR1 SNHLY, CDR2 FYNNEI.

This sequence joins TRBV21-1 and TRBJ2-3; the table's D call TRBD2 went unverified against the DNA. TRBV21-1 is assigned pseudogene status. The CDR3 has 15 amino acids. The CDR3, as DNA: TGTGCCAGCAGCAAAGCGGGGGGGAACACAGATACGCAGTATTTT. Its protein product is CASSKAGGNTDTQYF.

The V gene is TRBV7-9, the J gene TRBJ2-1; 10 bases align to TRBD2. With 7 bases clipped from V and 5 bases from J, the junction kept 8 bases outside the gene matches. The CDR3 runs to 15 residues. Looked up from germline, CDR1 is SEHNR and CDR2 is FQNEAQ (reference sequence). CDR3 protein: CASKLAGEGDNEQFF. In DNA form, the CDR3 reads TGTGCCAGCAAGCTAGCGGGAGAGGGAGACAATGAGCAGTTCTTC.

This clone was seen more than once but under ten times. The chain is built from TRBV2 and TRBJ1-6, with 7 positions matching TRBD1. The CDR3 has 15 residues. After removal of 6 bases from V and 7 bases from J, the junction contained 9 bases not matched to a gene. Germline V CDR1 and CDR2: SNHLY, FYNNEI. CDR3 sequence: CASSFQTGVNSPLHF. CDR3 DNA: TGTGCCAGCAGCTTTCAAACAGGGGTGAATTCACCCCTCCACTTT.

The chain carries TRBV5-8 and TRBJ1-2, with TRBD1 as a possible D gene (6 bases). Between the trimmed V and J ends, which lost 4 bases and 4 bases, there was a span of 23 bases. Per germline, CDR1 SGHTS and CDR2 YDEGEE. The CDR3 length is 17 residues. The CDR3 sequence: CASSPISTGGPLYGYTF. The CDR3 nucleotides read TGTGCCAGCAGCCCTATATCGACAGGTGGGCCTCTCTATGGCTACACCTTC.

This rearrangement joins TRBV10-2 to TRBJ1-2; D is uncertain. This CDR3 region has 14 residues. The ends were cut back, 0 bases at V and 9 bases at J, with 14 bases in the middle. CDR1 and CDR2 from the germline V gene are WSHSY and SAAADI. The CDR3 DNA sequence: TGCGCCAGCAGTGAGTCCCCGTCGTGGCCACGCTACACCTTC. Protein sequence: CASSESPSWPRYTF.

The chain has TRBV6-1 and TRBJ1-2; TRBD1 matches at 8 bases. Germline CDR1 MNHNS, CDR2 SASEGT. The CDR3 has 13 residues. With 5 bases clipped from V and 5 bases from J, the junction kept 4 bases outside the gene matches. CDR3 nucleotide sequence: TGTGCCAGCAGTACGGACAGGGTATATGGCTACACCTTC. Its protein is CASSTDRVYGYTF.

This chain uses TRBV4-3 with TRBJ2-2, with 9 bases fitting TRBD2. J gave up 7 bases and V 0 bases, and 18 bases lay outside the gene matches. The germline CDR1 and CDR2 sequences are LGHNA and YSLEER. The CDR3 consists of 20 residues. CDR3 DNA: TGCGCCAGCAGCCAAGATCGATATCCCCACGCGGGAGGGCCGGGCGGGGAGCTGTTTTTT. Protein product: CASSQDRYPHAGGPGGELFF.

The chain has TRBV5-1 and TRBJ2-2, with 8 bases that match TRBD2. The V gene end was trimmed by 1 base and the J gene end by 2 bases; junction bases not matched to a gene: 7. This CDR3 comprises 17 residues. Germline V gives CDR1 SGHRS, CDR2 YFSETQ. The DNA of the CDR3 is TGCGCCAGCAGCTTGATCGGGACTAGGTTTAACACCGGGGAGCTGTTTTTT. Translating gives CASSLIGTRFNTGELFF. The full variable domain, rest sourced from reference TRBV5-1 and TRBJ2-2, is KAGVTQTPRYLIKTRGQQVTLSCSPISGHRSVSWYQQTPGQGLQFLFEYFSETQRNKGNFPGRFSGRQFSNSRSEMNVSTLELGDSALYLCASSLIGTRFNTGELFFGEGSRLTVL.

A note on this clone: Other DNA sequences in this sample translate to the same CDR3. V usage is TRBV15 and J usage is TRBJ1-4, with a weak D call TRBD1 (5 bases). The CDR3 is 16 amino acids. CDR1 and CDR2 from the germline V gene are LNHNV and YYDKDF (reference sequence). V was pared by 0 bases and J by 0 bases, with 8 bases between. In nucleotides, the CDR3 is TGTGCCACCAGCAGAGATGGGGGGGCAACTAATGAAAAACTGTTTTTT. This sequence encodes CATSRDGGATNEKLFF. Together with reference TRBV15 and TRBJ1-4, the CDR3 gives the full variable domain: DAMVIQNPRYQVTQFGKPVTLSCSQTLNHNVMYWYQQKSSQAPKLLFHYYDKDFNNEADTPDNFQSRRPNTSFCFLDIRSPGLGDTAMYLCATSRDGGATNEKLFFGSGTQLSVL.

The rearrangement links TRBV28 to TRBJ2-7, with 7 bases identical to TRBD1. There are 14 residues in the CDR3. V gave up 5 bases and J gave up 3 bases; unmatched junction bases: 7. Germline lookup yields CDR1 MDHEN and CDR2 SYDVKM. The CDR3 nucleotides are TGTGCCAGCAGTCAAAAGGGGGCAGGCTACGAGCAGTACTTC. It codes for CASSQKGAGYEQYF.

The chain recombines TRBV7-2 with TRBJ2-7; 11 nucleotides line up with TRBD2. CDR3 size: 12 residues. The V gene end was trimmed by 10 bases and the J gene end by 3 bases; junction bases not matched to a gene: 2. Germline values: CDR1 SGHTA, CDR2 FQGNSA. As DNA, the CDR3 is TGTGCCACCGGGACTAGCGGCTACGAGCAGTACTTC. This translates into CATGTSGYEQYF. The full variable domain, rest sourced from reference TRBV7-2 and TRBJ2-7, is GAGVSQSPSNKVTEKGKDVELRCDPISGHTALYWYRQSLGQGLEFLIYFQGNSAPDKSGLPSDRFSAERTGGSVSTLTIQRTQQEDSAVYLCATGTSGYEQYFGPGTRLTVT.

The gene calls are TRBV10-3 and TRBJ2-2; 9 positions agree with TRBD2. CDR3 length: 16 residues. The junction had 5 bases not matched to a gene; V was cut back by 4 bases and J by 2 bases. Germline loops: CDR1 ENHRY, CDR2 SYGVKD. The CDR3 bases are TGTGCCATCAGTGCGGCTAGCGGGGAAAACACCGGGGAGCTGTTTTTT. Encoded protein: CAISAASGENTGELFF.